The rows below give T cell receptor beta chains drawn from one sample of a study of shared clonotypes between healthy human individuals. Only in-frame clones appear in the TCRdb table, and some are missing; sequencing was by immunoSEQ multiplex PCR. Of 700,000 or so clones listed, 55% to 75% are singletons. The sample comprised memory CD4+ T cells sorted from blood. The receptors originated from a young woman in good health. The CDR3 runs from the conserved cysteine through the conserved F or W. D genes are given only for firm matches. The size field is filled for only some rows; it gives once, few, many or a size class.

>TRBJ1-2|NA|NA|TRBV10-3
TGTGCCATCAGCCCTTCAGTAATCCGGGGCAACTATGGCTACACCTTC
CAISPSVIRGNYGYTF
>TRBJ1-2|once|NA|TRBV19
TGTGCCAGTAGTGCGGTGGGGACCTATGGCTACACCTTC
CASSAVGTYGYTF
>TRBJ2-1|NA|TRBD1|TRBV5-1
TGCGCCAGCAGATCCGGGACAGGACCTTACAATGAGCAGTTCTTC
CASRSGTGPYNEQFF
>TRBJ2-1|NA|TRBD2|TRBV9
TGTGCCAGCAGCGTAGGGCTAGCGGGAGCGGCCCCCTACAATGAGCAGTTCTTC
CASSVGLAGAAPYNEQFF
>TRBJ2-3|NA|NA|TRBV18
TGTGCCAGCTCACCACGGGAGAAAGATACGCAGTATTTT
CASSPREKDTQYF
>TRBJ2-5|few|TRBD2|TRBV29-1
TGCAGCCTGGGGGGGTACCAAGAGACCCAGTACTTC
CSLGGYQETQYF
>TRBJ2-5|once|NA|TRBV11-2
TGTGCCAGCAGCCTAGGACTGCAAGAGACCCAGTACTTC
CASSLGLQETQYF
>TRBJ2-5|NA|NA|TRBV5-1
TGCGCCAGCACCGGACCCCAAGAGACCCAGTACTTC
CASTGPQETQYF
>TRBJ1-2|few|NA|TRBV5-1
TGCGCCAGCAGCTTGAAGGGTACGGATGGCTACACCTTC
CASSLKGTDGYTF
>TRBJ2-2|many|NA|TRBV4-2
TGTGCCAGCAGCCAAGGTGGGAGCGGCACCGGGGAGCTGTTTTTT
CASSQGGSGTGELFF
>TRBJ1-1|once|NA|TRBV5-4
TGTGCCAGCAGCTTTAAGGGCGAGGTGAAACTCGCTTTCTTT
CASSFKGEVKLAFF
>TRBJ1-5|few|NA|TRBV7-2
TGTGCCAGCAGCTTAAGTAGCAATCAGCCCCAGCATTTT
CASSLSSNQPQHF
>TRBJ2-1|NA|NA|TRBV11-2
TGTGCCAGCAGCTTGGGCAGAGGCGCCTATGAGCAGTTCTTC
CASSLGRGAYEQFF
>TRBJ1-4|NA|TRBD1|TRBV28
TGTGCCAGCAGGGCCGGACAGGGTGGCGAAAAACTGTTTTTT
CASRAGQGGEKLFF
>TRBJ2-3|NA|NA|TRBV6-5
TGTGCCAGCGCGGACGGAGGCACAGATACGCAGTATTTT
CASADGGTDTQYF
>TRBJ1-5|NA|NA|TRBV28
TGTGCCAGCAGTCTCCCGGGTCAGCCCCAGCATTTT
CASSLPGQPQHF
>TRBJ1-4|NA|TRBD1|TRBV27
TGTGCCAGCGACCCAGACAGGGTGGGTGAAAAACTGTTTTTT
CASDPDRVGEKLFF
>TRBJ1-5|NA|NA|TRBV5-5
TGTGCCAGCAGCCCCCGGCCGGGTATCGATCAGCCCCAGCATTTT
CASSPRPGIDQPQHF
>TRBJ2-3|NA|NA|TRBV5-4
TGTGCCAGCAGCTTGGAAGGCGGGATCCCCACAGATACGCAGTATTTT
CASSLEGGIPTDTQYF
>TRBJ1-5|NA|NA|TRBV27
TGTGCCAGCAGTTTACGGGGGGCGAATCAGCCCCAGCATTTT
CASSLRGANQPQHF
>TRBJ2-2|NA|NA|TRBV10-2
TGCGCCAGCAGTGTAGAGGATAACACCGGGGAGCTGTTTTTT
CASSVEDNTGELFF
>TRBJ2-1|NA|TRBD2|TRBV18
TGTGCCAGCTCACCCGGGACTAGCGGGAGTCTTGAGCAGTTCTTC
CASSPGTSGSLEQFF
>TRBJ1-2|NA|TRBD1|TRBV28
TGTGCCAGCAGTTTAGGGGGGCTTTGGACAGGGACAAACTATGGCTACACCTTC
CASSLGGLWTGTNYGYTF
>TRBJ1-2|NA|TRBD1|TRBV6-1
TGTGCCAGCAGTGAATATTCCGCGGGGGACAGGGCGAAAGGCTACACCTTC
CASSEYSAGDRAKGYTF
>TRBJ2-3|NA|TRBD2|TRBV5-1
TGCGCCAGCAGACGAAGGGCCGGGACTAGCGGGGGAAGCACAGATACGCAGTATTTT
CASRRRAGTSGGSTDTQYF
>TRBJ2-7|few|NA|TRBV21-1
TGTGCCAGCAGCAAACCCGGACAGGAAACCTACGAGCAGTACTTC
CASSKPGQETYEQYF
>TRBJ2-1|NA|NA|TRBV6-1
TGTGCCAGCAGTTCCCTAAGAGTGAATGAGCAGTTCTTC
CASSSLRVNEQFF
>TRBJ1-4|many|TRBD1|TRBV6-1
TGTGCCAGCAGTGCTCTCCCTGGGACAGGGCTCGATGAAAAACTGTTTTTT
CASSALPGTGLDEKLFF
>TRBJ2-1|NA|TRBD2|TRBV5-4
TGTGCCAGCAGCAAAGGACTAGACTCCTACAATGAGCAGTTCTTC
CASSKGLDSYNEQFF
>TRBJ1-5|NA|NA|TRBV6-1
TGTGCCAGCAGTGAAGTCGGAGGGTCGCGCAATCAGCCCCAGCATTTT
CASSEVGGSRNQPQHF
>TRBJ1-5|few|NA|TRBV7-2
TGTGCCAGCAGCCAGGACGCTCTTAGCAATCAGCCCCAGCATTTT
CASSQDALSNQPQHF
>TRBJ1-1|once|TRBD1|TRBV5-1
TGCGCCAGCAGCCTGGGACAGTCGAACACTGAAGCTTTCTTT
CASSLGQSNTEAFF
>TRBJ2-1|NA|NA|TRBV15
TGTGCCACCAGCCAAACCGTGGCAGGGCGAGGGAATGAGCAGTTCTTC
CATSQTVAGRGNEQFF
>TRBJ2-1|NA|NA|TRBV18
TGTGCCAGCTCACCACCGCAATACAATGAGCAGTTCTTC
CASSPPQYNEQFF
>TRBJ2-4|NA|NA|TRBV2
TGTGCCAGCAGTTACGATGGACAGAAAAACATTCAGTACTTC
CASSYDGQKNIQYF
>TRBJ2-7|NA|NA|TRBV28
TGTGCCAGCAGTTTAGGGGGAGGGGGCTCCTACGAGCAGTACTTC
CASSLGGGGSYEQYF
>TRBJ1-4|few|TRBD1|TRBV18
TGTGCCAGCTCCCGATCGACAGGGGGCTTGGAAAAACTGTTTTTT
CASSRSTGGLEKLFF
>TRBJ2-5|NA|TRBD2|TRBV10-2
TGCGCCAGCATCGAAGGACTAGCGGGAGGGCTTGGGGAGACCCAGTACTTC
CASIEGLAGGLGETQYF
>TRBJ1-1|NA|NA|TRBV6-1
TGTGCCAGCAGTGAAGTTTACAGTATGGACACTGAAGCTTTCTTT
CASSEVYSMDTEAFF
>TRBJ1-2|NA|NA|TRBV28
TGTGCCAGCAGTCACCCTAGGGGACCTAACTATGGCTACACCTTC
CASSHPRGPNYGYTF
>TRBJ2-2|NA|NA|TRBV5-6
TGTGCCAGCAGCTTGGCCCTTCTAGCGAACGGGGAGCTGTTTTTT
CASSLALLANGELFF
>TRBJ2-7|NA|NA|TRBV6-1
TGTGCCAGCAGCCAGGGGTGGGAGCAGTACTTC
CASSQGWEQYF
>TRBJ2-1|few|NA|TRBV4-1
TGCGCCAGCAGCCAATACGTAGTAAATGAGCAGTTCTTC
CASSQYVVNEQFF
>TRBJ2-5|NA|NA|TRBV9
TGTGCCAGCAGCGTATCCCCACAGGTAGGAGAGACCCAGTACTTC
CASSVSPQVGETQYF
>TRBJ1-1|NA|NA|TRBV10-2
TGCGCCAGCAGTCGACGGGAAGATAGGACTGAAGCTTTCTTT
CASSRREDRTEAFF
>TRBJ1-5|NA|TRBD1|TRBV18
TGTGCCAGCTCACCATCAGGCTTGGGACAGGTGATACGTCCCCAGCATTTT
CASSPSGLGQVIRPQHF
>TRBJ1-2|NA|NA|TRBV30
TGTGCCTGGGACAGATCCTATGGCTACACCTTC
CAWDRSYGYTF
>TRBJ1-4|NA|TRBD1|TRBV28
TGTGCCAGCAGTCCGCAACCGGGACAGGATGAAAAACTGTTTTTT
CASSPQPGQDEKLFF
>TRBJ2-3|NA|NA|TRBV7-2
TGTGCCAGCAGCTTCGAGCCGGGACCCATCCATCCGCAGTATTTT
CASSFEPGPIHPQYF
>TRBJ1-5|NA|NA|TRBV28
TGTGCCAGCTCCGCCTTAACAGAATATAGCAATCAGCCCCAGCATTTT
CASSALTEYSNQPQHF
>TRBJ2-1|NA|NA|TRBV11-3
TGTGCCAGCAGCGACGACAAAAGGAATGAGCAGTTCTTC
CASSDDKRNEQFF
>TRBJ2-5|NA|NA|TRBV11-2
TGTGCCAGTCTGGGGCAGGGGTATATCCAGTACTTC
CASLGQGYIQYF
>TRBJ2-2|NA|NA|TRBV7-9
TGTGCCAGCAGCTTGGGGACAACTAACACCGGGGAGCTGTTTTTT
CASSLGTTNTGELFF
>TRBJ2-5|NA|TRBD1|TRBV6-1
TGTGCCAGCAGCGGGGGACAGGGATTCCAAGAGACCCAGTACTTC
CASSGGQGFQETQYF
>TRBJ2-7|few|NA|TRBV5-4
TGTGCCAGCAGCCTGGGTCAGGGCTCCTACGAGCAGTACTTC
CASSLGQGSYEQYF
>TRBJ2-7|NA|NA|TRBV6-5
TGTGCCAGCAGTTACTCGATAGTCGGCAGGGCCTACGAGCAGTACTTC
CASSYSIVGRAYEQYF
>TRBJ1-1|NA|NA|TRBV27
TGTGCCAGCAGTTTATTTAAACGGGGGAACACTGAAGCTTTCTTT
CASSLFKRGNTEAFF
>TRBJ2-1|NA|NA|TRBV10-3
TGTGCCATCAGTCTCGACAGGAGCTCCTACAATGAGCAGTTCTTC
CAISLDRSSYNEQFF